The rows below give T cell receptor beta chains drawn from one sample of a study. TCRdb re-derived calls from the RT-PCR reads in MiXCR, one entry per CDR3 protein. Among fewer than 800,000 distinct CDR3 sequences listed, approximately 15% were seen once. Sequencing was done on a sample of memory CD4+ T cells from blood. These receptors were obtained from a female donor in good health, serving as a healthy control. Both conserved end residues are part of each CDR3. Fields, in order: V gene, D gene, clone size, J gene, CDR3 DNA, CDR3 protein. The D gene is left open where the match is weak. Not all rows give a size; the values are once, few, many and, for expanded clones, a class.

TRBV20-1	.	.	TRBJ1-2	TGCAGTGCTAGCTACAGGGCTCTTGGAAACTATGGCTACACCTTC	CSASYRALGNYGYTF
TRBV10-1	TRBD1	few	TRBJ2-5	TGCGCCAGCAGGGAACCGGGACAGGGGGCTCCAGAGACCCAGTACTTC	CASREPGQGAPETQYF
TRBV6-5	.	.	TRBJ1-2	TGTGCCAGCAGTTCCTTCCGGGGGCCAGGGGTGTTACATGGCTACACCTTC	CASSSFRGPGVLHGYTF
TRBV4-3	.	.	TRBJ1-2	TGCGCCAGCAGCCAAGAAGCGACAGGCTACTATGGCTACACCTTC	CASSQEATGYYGYTF
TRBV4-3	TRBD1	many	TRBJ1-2	TGCGCCAGCAGCCAAGATGTGACAGGGGGAGCCTATGGCTACACCTTC	CASSQDVTGGAYGYTF
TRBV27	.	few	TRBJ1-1	TGTGCCAGCAGTCGGCGGTTGAACACTGAAGCTTTCTTT	CASSRRLNTEAFF
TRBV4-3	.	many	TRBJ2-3	TGCGCCAGCAGCCAAGTCCTGGGGGGTCGGGGAACGCAGTATTTT	CASSQVLGGRGTQYF
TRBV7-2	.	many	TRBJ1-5	TGTGCCAGCAGCTTATTGCATAGAAGACGGGGTCAGCCCCAGCATTTT	CASSLLHRRRGQPQHF
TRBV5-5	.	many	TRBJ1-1	TGTGCCAGCAGCTTGGGGATGTCCCGTGACACTGAAGCTTTCTTT	CASSLGMSRDTEAFF
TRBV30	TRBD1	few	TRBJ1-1	TGTGCCGTCAGGACAGGCTGGAGCACTGAAGCTTTCTTT	CAVRTGWSTEAFF
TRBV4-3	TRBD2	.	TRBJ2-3	TGCGCCAGCAGCCGCTCTTTTGGGGCTTTTCTAGCGGGGGAGTCAGATACGCAGTATTTT	CASSRSFGAFLAGESDTQYF
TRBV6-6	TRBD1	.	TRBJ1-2	TGTGCCAGCACAGGGGGACAGGCCGGTGAGACCTTC	CASTGGQAGETF
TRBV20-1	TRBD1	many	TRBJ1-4	TGCAGTGCTAAAACAGGGGGCAGGGAAAAACTGTTTTTT	CSAKTGGREKLFF
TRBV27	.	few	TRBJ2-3	TGTGCCAGCAGTTCTCCGACATGGGATACAGATACGCAGTATTTT	CASSSPTWDTDTQYF
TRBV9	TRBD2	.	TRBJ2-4	TGTGCCAGCAGCGCGATAGCGGGAGACAACATTCAGTACTTC	CASSAIAGDNIQYF
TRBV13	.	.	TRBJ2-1	TGTGCCAGCAGCAACCGGGCATACAATGAGCAGTTCTTC	CASSNRAYNEQFF
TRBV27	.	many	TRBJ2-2	TGTGCCAGCAGTCCCCCGCAGGGGGAGCTGTTTTTT	CASSPPQGELFF
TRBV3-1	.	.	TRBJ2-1	TGTGCCAGCAGCCAAGTGGTTCTAGCGTCTCACAATGAGCAGTTCTTC	CASSQVVLASHNEQFF
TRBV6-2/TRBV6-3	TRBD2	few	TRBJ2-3	TGTGCCAGCAGTTACTCGCAGCTAGCGGGGGGCACAGATACGCAGTATTTT	CASSYSQLAGGTDTQYF
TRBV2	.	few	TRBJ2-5	TGTGCCAGCTTGGTGGGAGAGACCCAGTACTTC	CASLVGETQYF